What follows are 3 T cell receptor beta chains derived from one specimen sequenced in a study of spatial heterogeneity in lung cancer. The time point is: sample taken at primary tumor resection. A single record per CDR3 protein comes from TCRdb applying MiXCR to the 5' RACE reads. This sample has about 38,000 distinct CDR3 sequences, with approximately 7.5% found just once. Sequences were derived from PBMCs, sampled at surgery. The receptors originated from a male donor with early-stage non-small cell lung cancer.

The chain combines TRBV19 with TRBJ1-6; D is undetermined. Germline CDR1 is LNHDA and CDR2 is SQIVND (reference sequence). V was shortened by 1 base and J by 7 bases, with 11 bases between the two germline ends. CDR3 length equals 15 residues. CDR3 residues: CASSIGWQVNSPLHF. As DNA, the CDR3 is TGTGCCAGTAGTATAGGATGGCAGGTCAATTCACCCCTCCACTTT.

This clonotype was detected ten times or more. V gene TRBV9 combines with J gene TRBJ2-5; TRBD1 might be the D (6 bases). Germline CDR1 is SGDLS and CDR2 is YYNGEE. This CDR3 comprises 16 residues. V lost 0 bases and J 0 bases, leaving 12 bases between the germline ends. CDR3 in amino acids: CASSVALGQHQETQYF. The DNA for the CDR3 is TGTGCCAGCAGCGTAGCCCTCGGACAGCACCAAGAGACCCAGTACTTC.

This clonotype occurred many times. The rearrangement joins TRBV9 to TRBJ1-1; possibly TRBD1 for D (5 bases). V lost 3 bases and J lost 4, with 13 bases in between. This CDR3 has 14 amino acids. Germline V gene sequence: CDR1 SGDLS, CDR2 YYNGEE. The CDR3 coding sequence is TGTGCCAGCAGCGCTTACGAGGGGATCACTGAAGCTTTCTTT. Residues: CASSAYEGITEAFF.